What follows describes a single T cell receptor beta chain. The data derive from a study of blood T cell repertoires in COVID-19. Study context: Some COVID-19 samples were acute and others convalescent; all came from the United States, Italy and Spain. Nucleic acid was either cDNA or gDNA, and it came from T cells, B-cell-depleted T cells, or PBMCs.

Per the authors' pipeline: Cell counts per sample came from amplifying reference gene primers. The table came from immunoSEQ multiplex PCR; TCRdb's copy has only in-frame clones and leaves some out. D and trimming come from the DNA, and the V and J calls and clone size come from that table. Of fewer than 130,000 clones detected, 82% appear once; the ten largest clones hold approximately 17%. CDR3 length: 16 residues. In germline, CDR1 is SGHTA, CDR2 FQGTGA. Unmatched junction bases numbered 9, after V lost 3 bases and J lost 7 bases. The rearrangement links TRBV7-3 to TRBJ2-2, with 9 bases matching TRBD1. This TCR came from a woman in her fifties or sixties with acute or convalescent COVID-19. The sequencing input was peripheral blood. The CDR3 nucleotides are TGTGCCAGCAGCTTGACCCGGGACAGGGCGAGCGGGGAGCTGTTTTTT. Translated, it gives CASSLTRDRASGELFF.